The rows below give T cell receptor beta chains drawn from one sample of a study of cytomegalovirus exposure and HLA in healthy donors. Profiled with immunoSEQ multiplex PCR; TCRdb holds only in-frame clones, not every one. The sample holds some 130,000 clones, roughly four fifths seen once. Material for sequencing was PBMCs. These receptors were obtained from a boy younger than 10 in good health and CMV-seronegative. Each CDR3 is given with its conserved first and last residue. D genes are given only for firm matches. The size field is filled for only some rows; it gives once, few, many or a size class.

NA	TRBV7-2	NA	TRBJ2-7	CASSLQGGAYEQYF	TGTGCCAGCAGCTTACAGGGGGGAGCCTACGAGCAGTACTTC
NA	TRBV7-9	NA	TRBJ2-2	CASSSRGGNTGELFF	TGTGCCAGCAGCAGCAGGGGTGGTAACACCGGGGAGCTGTTTTTT
NA	TRBV18	NA	TRBJ1-1	CASSPVDSLKHTEAFF	TGTGCCAGCTCACCCGTGGACAGTTTGAAGCACACTGAAGCTTTCTTT
NA	TRBV28	NA	TRBJ2-7	CASSNQGSASYEQYF	TGTGCCAGCAGCAACCAGGGGTCAGCCTCCTACGAGCAGTACTTC
NA	TRBV7-9	NA	TRBJ1-2	CASSLNPGFYGYTF	TGTGCCAGCAGCTTAAACCCTGGCTTTTATGGCTACACCTTC
NA	TRBV14	NA	TRBJ2-1	CASSQTSSGLPFWIEQFF	TGTGCCAGCAGCCAGACGAGCAGTGGACTGCCATTCTGGATTGAGCAGTTCTTC
NA	TRBV2	TRBD1	TRBJ2-4	CANKMDRGSTLAKNIQYF	TGTGCCAACAAGATGGACAGGGGCTCGACGCTAGCCAAAAACATTCAGTACTTC
NA	TRBV6-6	TRBD1	TRBJ1-1	CASSYGQGASTEAFF	TGTGCCAGCAGTTACGGCCAGGGGGCCTCCACTGAAGCTTTCTTT
NA	TRBV6-6	TRBD1	TRBJ1-1	CASSYPKDRGRTEAFF	TGTGCCAGCAGTTACCCCAAGGACAGGGGGCGGACTGAAGCTTTCTTT
NA	TRBV10-1	NA	TRBJ2-3	CASQGQFTDTQYF	TGCGCCTCCCAGGGGCAGTTCACAGATACGCAGTATTTT
few	TRBV6-4	NA	TRBJ2-3	CASSYLAGKTDTQYF	TGTGCCAGCAGTTACCTGGCGGGAAAAACAGATACGCAGTATTTT
NA	TRBV7-2	TRBD1	TRBJ2-7	CASSLGQLDPYEQYF	TGTGCCAGCAGCTTGGGACAGCTCGATCCCTACGAGCAGTACTTC
once	TRBV21-1	NA	TRBJ1-2	CASSKALFRGYGYTF	TGTGCCAGCAGCAAAGCGCTTTTCAGGGGTTATGGCTACACCTTC
NA	TRBV4-2	NA	TRBJ1-5	CASSQGARADSNQPQHF	TGTGCCAGCAGCCAAGGGGCCAGGGCCGATAGCAATCAGCCCCAGCATTTT
once	TRBV6-6	NA	TRBJ1-1	CASSYLQGSGTEAFF	TGTGCCAGCAGTTACTTGCAGGGGTCGGGGACTGAAGCTTTCTTT
NA	TRBV7-8	NA	TRBJ2-1	CASSEAGLQFF	TGTGCCAGCAGCGAAGCGGGTTTGCAGTTCTTC
NA	TRBV29-1	NA	TRBJ1-2	CSVEDRGSTF	TGCAGCGTTGAAGATCGTGGGAGCACCTTC
few	TRBV6-4	NA	TRBJ1-2	CASSDSSLSSYGYTF	TGTGCCAGCAGTGACTCGTCCCTTTCCTCCTATGGCTACACCTTC
NA	TRBV12-5	NA	TRBJ2-2	CASGLVIGSNTGEPFF	TGTGCTAGTGGTTTGGTAATAGGGTCCAATACCGGGGAGCCGTTTTTT
NA	TRBV4-3	NA	TRBJ2-2	CASSGGAGVGGELFF	TGCGCCAGCAGCGGGGGGGCAGGGGTTGGCGGGGAGCTGTTTTTT
NA	TRBV5-6	TRBD1	TRBJ2-4	CASSLTGENIQYF	TGTGCCAGCAGCTTGACAGGGGAGAACATTCAGTACTTC
NA	TRBV27	NA	TRBJ1-3	CASSFDKAASGNTIYF	TGTGCCAGCAGTTTTGACAAGGCAGCCTCTGGAAACACCATATATTTT
NA	TRBV19	NA	TRBJ1-5	CASSIGTGPSRPQHF	TGTGCCAGTAGTATAGGAACAGGGCCCAGTCGGCCCCAGCATTTT
NA	TRBV7-2	NA	TRBJ1-3	CASSLSVGNTIYF	TGTGCCAGCAGCTTATCAGTGGGAAACACCATATATTTT
NA	TRBV10-3	NA	TRBJ2-1	CAIREPRSSYNEQFF	TGTGCCATCAGGGAGCCGCGGAGCTCCTACAATGAGCAGTTCTTC
NA	TRBV27	NA	TRBJ1-6	CASRTLPDSSINSPLHF	TGTGCCAGCCGAACCCTCCCCGACAGCTCTATTAATTCACCCCTCCACTTT
NA	TRBV6-6	TRBD1	TRBJ2-5	CASRPGQGYQETQYF	TGTGCCAGCAGGCCGGGACAGGGGTATCAAGAGACCCAGTACTTC
NA	TRBV5-1	TRBD1	TRBJ1-2	CASSRDRGSNYGYTF	TGCGCCAGCAGCCGGGACAGGGGATCTAACTATGGCTACACCTTC
NA	TRBV4-3	TRBD1	TRBJ1-2	CASSPMAGQGYAGYTF	TGCGCCAGCAGCCCAATGGCCGGACAGGGGTACGCTGGCTACACCTTC
NA	TRBV5-1	TRBD2	TRBJ2-3	CASSPGTSGGDTQYF	TGCGCCAGCAGCCCTGGGACTAGCGGGGGGGATACGCAGTATTTT
NA	TRBV7-6	TRBD2	TRBJ2-7	CASSPTGGISSYEQYF	TGTGCCAGCAGCCCCACGGGAGGGATCAGTTCATACGAGCAGTACTTC
few	TRBV14	TRBD1	TRBJ1-1	CASSQGVDRAVGTEAFF	TGTGCCAGCAGCCAAGGAGTTGACAGGGCTGTGGGCACTGAAGCTTTCTTT
NA	TRBV7-9	NA	TRBJ2-1	CASNPRDTYNEQFF	TGTGCCAGCAACCCCCGGGACACCTACAATGAGCAGTTCTTC
NA	TRBV11-2	NA	TRBJ2-7	CASSLVRASGTLYEQYF	TGTGCCAGCAGCTTAGTTCGAGCGAGCGGGACACTCTACGAGCAGTACTTC
NA	TRBV6-5	NA	TRBJ2-7	CASSPSEAAEQYF	TGTGCCAGCAGTCCCTCAGAGGCGGCCGAGCAGTACTTC